One and the same sample provided the 27 T cell receptor beta chains below, sequenced in a study of shared clonotypes between healthy human individuals. Naive CD8 populations comprised CD45RO-negative cells positively selected for CCR7, excluding terminally differentiated effector memory CD45RA+ cells. Clones were read by immunoSEQ multiplex PCR, and TCRdb kept only the in-frame ones, dropping some. The sample has 2 million or so clones, roughly 95% seen once. Sequencing input: naive CD8+ T cells sorted from blood. These receptors were obtained from a man younger than 35 in good health.

The table lists this clone with a count of one. The V and J genes are TRBV29-1 and TRBJ1-1; D gene uncertain. Germline loops: CDR1 SQVTM, CDR2 ANQGSEA. The V gene lost 0 bases and the J gene lost 4 bases, with 3 bases spanning the gap. The CDR3 contains 11 residues. CDR3 region: CSVEDRTEAFF. The CDR3 DNA is TGCAGCGTTGAAGATCGCACTGAAGCTTTCTTT. The full variable domain, completed using reference TRBV29-1 and TRBJ1-1, is SAVISQKPSRDICQRGTSLTIQCQVDSQVTMMFWYRQQPGQSLTLIATANQGSEATYESGFVIDKFPISRPNLTFSTLTVSNMSPEDSSIYLCSVEDRTEAFFGQGTRLTVV.

V usage is TRBV19 and J usage is TRBJ2-7; TRBD1 might be the D (6 bases). Trimming took off 5 bases at V and 0 bases at J, with 11 bases between the two ends. This CDR3 is 14 amino acids long. Germline V gene sequence: CDR1 LNHDA, CDR2 SQIVND (reference sequence). Here the CDR3 DNA reads TGTGCCAGTAGTGCCGACAGGCGCTCCTACGAGCAGTACTTC. It yields the protein CASSADRRSYEQYF.

This chain links TRBV13 with TRBJ2-7; D uncertain. Germline V gene sequence: CDR1 PRHDT, CDR2 FYEKMQ (reference sequence). V dropped 0 bases and J dropped 2 bases, with 8 bases sitting between them. This CDR3 has 14 residues. Written as DNA, the CDR3 is TGTGCCAGCAGCTTAGGACAAGACCCCTACGAGCAGTACTTC. This translates into CASSLGQDPYEQYF.

This chain joins TRBV27 and TRBJ2-5; D ambiguous. Germline CDR1 is MNHEY and CDR2 is SMNVEV (reference sequence). Trimming took 5 bases from V and 1 from J, leaving 11 bases between them. The CDR3 consists of 14 residues. The CDR3 DNA is TGTGCCAGCAGTGCTACAGCCTTCCAAGAGACCCAGTACTTC. It translates to CASSATAFQETQYF.

The chain recombines TRBV11-1 with TRBJ2-5; D uncertain. V was clipped by 5 bases and J by 7 bases, with 14 bases between them. Looked up from germline, CDR1 is SGHAT and CDR2 is FQDESV (reference sequence). This CDR3 comprises 13 residues. CDR3 in amino acids: CASSPNERGTQYF. CDR3 DNA sequence: TGTGCCAGCAGCCCTAATGAGAGAGGGACCCAGTACTTC.

The rearrangement uses TRBV5-1 and TRBJ2-1; no reliable D call. Trimming shortened V by 0 bases and J by 1 base, and 8 bases separated the two germline ends. This CDR3 region has 15 residues. The germline CDR1 and CDR2 sequences are SGHRS and YFSETQ. The CDR3 DNA reads TGCGCCAGCAGCTTGGGTCTGGCTTCCTACAATGAGCAGTTCTTC. It is translated as CASSLGLASYNEQFF.

The V and J genes are TRBV6-1 and TRBJ2-3; no definite D call. V lost 2 bases to trimming and J lost 0 bases, with 3 bases between them. Germline V lookup: CDR1 MNHNS, CDR2 SASEGT. This CDR3 contains 13 residues. The CDR3 bases are TGTGCCAGCAGTGAATGGAGCACAGATACGCAGTATTTT. This codes for CASSEWSTDTQYF.

This rearrangement joins TRBV7-6 to TRBJ2-7; D ambiguous. V was clipped by 4 bases and J by 3 bases, with 7 bases between them. The length of the CDR3 is 12 residues. CDR1 and CDR2 from the germline V gene are SGHVS and FNYEAQ. CDR3 protein: CASSSTNYEQYF. As DNA, the CDR3 is TGTGCCAGCAGCTCCACCAACTACGAGCAGTACTTC.

The genes are TRBV19 and TRBJ2-1; D remains ambiguous. This CDR3 has 12 residues. The ends were cut back, 5 bases at V and 6 bases at J, with 8 bases in the middle. The germline gives CDR1 LNHDA, CDR2 SQIVND (reference sequence). In nucleotides, the CDR3 is TGTGCCAGTAGTCTCGCGGTCAATGAGCAGTTCTTC. Amino acid sequence: CASSLAVNEQFF.

Here the CDR3 reads CAISESPGNGYTF. The CDR3 DNA sequence: TGTGCCATCAGTGAGTCTCCCGGTAATGGCTACACCTTC. The chain recombines TRBV10-3 with TRBJ1-2; D is undetermined. Between the trimmed V and J ends, which lost 0 bases and 6 bases, there was a span of 8 bases. The length of the CDR3 is 13 residues. Germline V CDR1 and CDR2: ENHRY, SYGVKD.

This chain joins TRBV6-5 and TRBJ2-5, with 8 bases aligning to TRBD1. The end of the DNA aligns better with TRBJ2-7, so the J call may be wrong. The CDR3 contains 16 residues. Germline assignment: CDR1 MNHEY and CDR2 SVGAGI. The CDR3 region is CASSSLGDRGEYEQYF. Here the CDR3 DNA reads TGTGCCAGCAGTTCCCTGGGTGACAGGGGAGAATACGAGCAGTACTTC.

The chain couples TRBV13 to TRBJ2-3; D not certain. This CDR3 region has 13 residues. Germline assignment: CDR1 PRHDT and CDR2 FYEKMQ (reference sequence). V was clipped by 8 bases and J by 4 bases, with 13 bases between them. In nucleotides, the CDR3 is TGTGCCAGCCAACAGAGTTTTGCAGATACGCAGTATTTT. This sequence encodes CASQQSFADTQYF.

The chain is built from TRBV5-1 and TRBJ1-1; D is ambiguous. The germline V gene has CDR1 SGHRS and CDR2 YFSETQ. With 4 bases removed from V and 8 bases from J, the gap between germline ends came to 15 bases. The CDR3 spans 13 residues. The CDR3, as DNA: TGCGCCAGCAGCGCGGACGGTGTTATGGAAGCTTTCTTT. It translates to CASSADGVMEAFF.

The V call is TRBV6-1, the J call TRBJ2-1, with 7 bases that match TRBD2. CDR3 length equals 16 residues. V dropped 2 bases and J dropped 4; count of bases not matched to a gene: 8. Germline lookup yields CDR1 MNHNS and CDR2 SASEGT. CDR3 coding DNA: TGTGCCAGCAGTGAATGGGGCAGGGAGGGTTACAATGAGCAGTTCTTC. Residues: CASSEWGREGYNEQFF.

This rearrangement joins TRBV7-9 to TRBJ2-7; D not certain. CDR1 and CDR2 from the germline V gene are SEHNR and FQNEAQ (reference sequence). Trimming pared 2 bases from V and 2 bases from J, leaving 10 bases between. This CDR3 is built from 14 residues. The DNA for the CDR3 is TGTGCCAGCAGCTTATTCTACAGTCCCTACGAGCAGTACTTC. It yields the protein CASSLFYSPYEQYF.

The chain joins TRBV30 to TRBJ2-7, with D possibly being TRBD2 (7 bases). Trimming left V 1 base short and J 4 bases short, with 14 bases between. CDR3 length: 14 amino acids. CDR1 is GTSNPN and CDR2 is SVGIG in the germline V gene (reference sequence). The CDR3 DNA sequence: TGTGCCTGGAGTGGGTCGCGGGGGCGGTACGAGCAGTACTTC. Its translation: CAWSGSRGRYEQYF.

This clone showed up just once. The genes are TRBV13 and TRBJ1-2; D is unclear. Germline V gene sequence: CDR1 PRHDT, CDR2 FYEKMQ (reference sequence). V lost 5 bases and J lost 9, with 22 bases in between. The CDR3 is made up of 15 amino acids. The CDR3 loop is CASSPTTGYFESYTF. In DNA form, the CDR3 reads TGTGCCAGCAGCCCGACGACCGGGTATTTTGAGAGCTACACCTTC. Looking up the rest from reference TRBV13 and TRBJ1-2 gives the full variable domain: AAGVIQSPRHLIKEKRETATLKCYPIPRHDTVYWYQQGPGQDPQFLISFYEKMQSDKGSIPDRFSAQQFSDYHSELNMSSLELGDSALYFCASSPTTGYFESYTFGSGTRLTVV.

This chain connects TRBV27 to TRBJ1-1; tentative D call: TRBD1 (5 bases). V shed 4 bases and J shed 8 bases, with 14 bases lying between them. Germline CDR1 reads MNHEY; CDR2 reads SMNVEV (reference sequence). The CDR3 spans 13 residues. The chain's CDR3 is CASSSWQGPEAFF. As DNA, the CDR3 is TGTGCCAGCAGTTCCTGGCAGGGCCCCGAAGCTTTCTTT.

The table lists this clone with a count of one. V is TRBV7-2 and J is TRBJ1-1, with D perhaps matching TRBD1 (6 bases). The CDR3 has 15 amino acids. Germline CDR1 SGHTA, CDR2 FQGNSA. Trimming stripped 0 bases from V and 4 bases from J, with 12 bases between. The chain's CDR3 is CASSLAEGGGTEAFF. CDR3 DNA: TGTGCCAGCAGCTTAGCCGAAGGGGGAGGCACTGAAGCTTTCTTT.

The chain couples TRBV5-1 to TRBJ1-2; 9 nucleotides agree with TRBD1. V lost 4 bases and J lost 2; bases outside the gene matches: 6. The CDR3 extends over 15 amino acids. Germline assignment: CDR1 SGHRS and CDR2 YFSETQ. The CDR3 loop is CASSPEGQGNYGYTF. Written as DNA, the CDR3 is TGCGCCAGCAGCCCGGAGGGACAGGGAAACTATGGCTACACCTTC.

The rearrangement links TRBV9 to TRBJ2-3; 8 nucleotides align to TRBD1. The length of the CDR3 is 17 residues. Germline CDR1 is SGDLS and CDR2 is YYNGEE. Germline trimming cut 4 bases from V and 2 bases from J; bases unmatched to any gene: 12. The CDR3 is CASSPGTDRGHTDTQYF. In DNA, the CDR3 is TGTGCCAGCAGCCCAGGAACAGACAGGGGCCACACAGATACGCAGTATTTT. Complete variable domain (other parts from reference TRBV9 and TRBJ2-3): DSGVTQTPKHLITATGQRVTLRCSPRSGDLSVYWYQQSLDQGLQFLIQYYNGEERAKGNILERFSAQQFPDLHSELNLSSLELGDSALYFCASSPGTDRGHTDTQYFGPGTRLTVL.

The chain recombines TRBV28 with TRBJ2-1, with D tentatively TRBD1 (6 bases). CDR3 length: 13 amino acids. Germline V gene lookup returns CDR1 MDHEN and CDR2 SYDVKM. V was cut by 9 bases and J by 8 bases, with 17 bases left in between. The CDR3 DNA follows: TGTGCCAGTGAGTCGACAGGAGGCGATGAGCAGTTCTTC. Protein product: CASESTGGDEQFF.

About this clone: In the same sample, other DNA sequences code for this CDR3. J is TRBJ1-2 and V is TRBV9; TRBD1 is a possible D gene (6 bases). V gave up 3 bases and J gave up 2 bases, with 8 bases separating them. CDR1 is SGDLS and CDR2 is YYNGEE in the germline V gene. The CDR3 consists of 13 residues. This chain's CDR3 is CASSEGGNYGYTF. The DNA of the CDR3 is TGTGCCAGCAGCGAAGGGGGAAACTATGGCTACACCTTC.

This chain links TRBV27 with TRBJ1-2; TRBD1 aligns across 8 bases. Germline V CDR1 and CDR2: MNHEY, SMNVEV (reference sequence). V lost 8 bases to trimming and J lost 6 bases; unmatched junction nucleotides: 11. The CDR3 loop spans 14 amino acids. The CDR3 DNA follows: TGTGCCAGCCGTAACCAGGGGGCGACCGATGGCTACACCTTC. This sequence encodes CASRNQGATDGYTF.

Regarding this clone: Different DNA sequences within this sample yield the same CDR3. J is TRBJ1-1 and V is TRBV30; D gene unclear. The CDR3 runs to 13 residues. The V end was cut by 2 bases, the J end by 2 bases, with 9 bases between. Germline-derived CDR1 and CDR2 are GTSNPN and SVGIG (reference sequence). The CDR3 here is CAWSLDRNTEAFF. In nucleotides, the CDR3 is TGTGCCTGGAGTCTGGACCGAAACACTGAAGCTTTCTTT.

The CDR3 protein is CASSLVWPEAFF. DNA of the CDR3: TGTGCCAGCAGCTTAGTCTGGCCTGAAGCTTTCTTT. The chain has TRBV7-9 and TRBJ1-1, with D hard to call. The germline gives CDR1 SEHNR, CDR2 FQNEAQ (reference sequence). The CDR3 contains 12 residues. Between the trimmed V and J ends, which lost 1 base and 6 bases, there was a span of 6 bases.

The chain has TRBV7-9 and TRBJ2-3, with D tentatively TRBD2 (6 bases). This CDR3 spans 15 amino acids. Germline CDR1 is SEHNR and CDR2 is FQNEAQ (reference sequence). The V gene lost 7 bases and the J gene lost 2 bases, with 16 bases spanning the gap. The CDR3, as DNA: TGTGCCAGCACGGATGGAGGAGGGAACACAGATACGCAGTATTTT. Translation: CASTDGGGNTDTQYF.